What follows are 25 T cell receptor beta chains derived from one specimen sequenced in a study of blood T cell repertoires in COVID-19. Libraries were prepared by immunoSEQ multiplex PCR; TCRdb keeps only in-frame clonotypes and omits some of them. The data contain tens of thousands of clones, more than 75% of them singletons. Specimen: peripheral blood. The receptors shown here come from an elderly woman with active COVID-19.

The gene calls are TRBV7-2 and TRBJ2-7; 7 bases map to TRBD2. J lost 7 bases, V lost 8 bases, and 8 bases had no gene match. Per the germline V gene, CDR1 is SGHTA and CDR2 is FQGNSA. The CDR3 is 12 amino acids. The CDR3 is CASGPPGGEQYF. CDR3 nucleotides: TGTGCCAGCGGGCCGCCCGGGGGGGAGCAGTACTTC.

The chain joins TRBV7-6 to TRBJ1-4; 7 bases match TRBD1. V lost 5 bases, J lost 7 bases, and 7 bases stayed unmatched. There are 14 residues in the CDR3. Germline lookup yields CDR1 SGHVS and CDR2 FNYEAQ. The CDR3 loop is CASSLGQVGEKLFF. DNA for the CDR3: TGTGCCAGCAGCCTAGGACAGGTCGGTGAAAAACTGTTTTTT.

The chain carries TRBV6-2 or TRBV6-3 and TRBJ2-1; D may be TRBD2 (5 bases). Germline V CDR1 and CDR2: MNHEY, SVGEGT. Trimming removed 2 bases from V and 1 base from J, with 6 bases in between. The length of the CDR3 is 14 residues. The CDR3 nucleotides are TGTGCCAGCAGTTACCCGGGGTCCTACAATGAGCAGTTCTTC. It encodes CASSYPGSYNEQFF.

The chain carries TRBV28 and TRBJ2-2, with 11 bases identical to TRBD2. CDR1 is MDHEN and CDR2 is SYDVKM in the germline V gene. CDR3 length: 15 amino acids. V shed 10 bases and J 5 bases; nucleotides not matched to a gene: 9. The CDR3 coding sequence is TGTGCCACTAATGGGGGACTAGCGGATACCGGGGAGCTGTTTTTT. This gives the protein CATNGGLADTGELFF.

The rearrangement uses TRBV18 and TRBJ2-1, with a weak D call TRBD2 (5 bases). The CDR3 has 13 amino acids. Germline V gives CDR1 KGHSH, CDR2 LQKENI. V gave up 0 bases and J gave up 9 bases, with 9 bases separating them. CDR3 nucleotide sequence: TGTGCCAGCTCACCACCGTCAGAGGGTGAGCAGTTCTTC. Translating gives CASSPPSEGEQFF.

CDR3 protein: CASSPGHVNSPLHF. CDR3 coding DNA: TGTGCCAGCAGTCCGGGACATGTTAATTCACCCCTCCACTTT. The chain recombines TRBV6-5 with TRBJ1-6; the D gene is possibly TRBD1 (6 bases). Trimming pared 5 bases from V and 6 bases from J, leaving 11 bases between. The CDR3 spans 14 residues. From germline, CDR1 is MNHEY and CDR2 SVGAGI.

The chain couples TRBV5-4 to TRBJ2-2, with 9 positions matching TRBD1. From germline, CDR1 is SGHNT and CDR2 YYREEE (reference sequence). This CDR3 is 17 amino acids long. V shed 4 bases and J 3 bases; nucleotides not matched to a gene: 10. DNA of the CDR3: TGTGCCAGCAGCGACCCGAACAGGGGGCGGCACACCGGGGAGCTGTTTTTT. This sequence encodes CASSDPNRGRHTGELFF.

The rearrangement joins TRBV5-5 to TRBJ1-5; 8 bases map to TRBD1. This CDR3 has 16 residues. CDR1 is SGHKS, CDR2 YYEKEE, per germline (reference sequence). Trimming removed 4 bases from V and 1 base from J; junction bases left unmatched: 7. Here the CDR3 reads CASSRGTGFSNQPQHF. For the CDR3, the DNA is TGTGCCAGCAGCCGGGGGACAGGATTCAGCAATCAGCCCCAGCATTTT.

The chain combines TRBV5-1 with TRBJ1-2; the match to TRBD1 covers 8 bases. The germline CDR1 and CDR2 sequences are SGHRS and YFSETQ. With 4 bases clipped from V and 4 bases from J, the junction kept 9 bases outside the gene matches. The CDR3 length is 15 residues. The CDR3 nucleotides are TGCGCCAGCAGCCAGTCTGGACAGGGAGTCTATGGCTACACCTTC. Its protein product is CASSQSGQGVYGYTF.

This chain uses TRBV20-1 with TRBJ2-7; 7 bases fit TRBD2. The junction had 11 bases not matched to a gene; V was cut back by 3 bases and J by 3 bases. This CDR3 region has 15 residues. In germline, CDR1 is DFQATT, CDR2 SNEGSKA (reference sequence). CDR3 region: CSASNRAGANYEQYF. CDR3 DNA sequence: TGCAGTGCTAGTAATAGGGCGGGAGCTAACTACGAGCAGTACTTC.

The V call is TRBV11-2, the J call TRBJ1-3; unclear D gene. Looked up from germline, CDR1 is SGHAT and CDR2 is FQNNGV. This CDR3 contains 15 residues. V gave up 5 bases and J gave up 1 base, with 12 bases separating them. CDR3 bases: TGTGCCAGCAGCCCCCCCGGTGGTTCTGGAAACACCATATATTTT. It translates to CASSPPGGSGNTIYF.

The V gene is TRBV19, the J gene TRBJ1-4, with 9 bases lining up with TRBD1. Germline V lookup: CDR1 LNHDA, CDR2 SQIVND (reference sequence). The CDR3 loop spans 16 amino acids. The junction had 6 bases not matched to a gene; V was cut back by 5 bases and J by 2 bases. This CDR3 reads CASSGNRGPTNEKLFF. The DNA for the CDR3 is TGTGCCAGTAGTGGGAACAGGGGGCCGACTAATGAAAAACTGTTTTTT.

The CDR3 is CASSQGGRENIQYF. CDR3 bases: TGTGCCAGCAGCCAAGGGGGCAGGGAAAACATTCAGTACTTC. The V gene is TRBV4-2, the J gene TRBJ2-4, with D maybe TRBD1 (5 bases). V dropped 1 base and J dropped 5 bases, with 9 bases sitting between them. The CDR3 covers 14 residues. CDR1 is LGHNA, CDR2 YNFKEQ, per germline.

This chain links TRBV29-1 with TRBJ2-5, with 8 bases lining up with TRBD2. The CDR3 has 15 residues. J lost 4 bases, V lost 3 bases, and 10 bases had no gene match. Germline V lookup: CDR1 SQVTM, CDR2 ANQGSEA. The CDR3 nucleotides are TGCAGCGTTGAGGCGGGAGGCCGGGGGGGAGAGACCCAGTACTTC. This codes for CSVEAGGRGGETQYF.

The CDR3 region is CASSQVRYTGTSVYEQFF. The CDR3 DNA is TGTGCCAGCAGCCAAGTACGCTATACCGGGACTAGCGTCTATGAGCAGTTCTTC. The genes are TRBV3-1 (or the pseudogene TRBV3-2) and TRBJ2-1; TRBD2 agrees at 10 bases. CDR1 and CDR2 from the germline V gene are LGHDT and YNNKEL (reference sequence). The ends lost 1 base at V and 8 bases at J; junction bases unmatched: 14. This CDR3 contains 18 residues.

The chain uses TRBV10-3 and TRBJ2-1, with D maybe TRBD2 (6 bases). This CDR3 has 17 amino acids. Trimming shortened V by 3 bases and J by 8 bases, and 23 bases separated the two germline ends. Germline loops: CDR1 ENHRY, CDR2 SYGVKD. This CDR3 reads CAISDDRREALGDEQFF. The CDR3 DNA is TGTGCCATCAGTGACGATCGAAGGGAGGCCCTTGGGGATGAGCAGTTCTTC.

V is TRBV7-2 and J is TRBJ2-7, with 7 bases aligning to TRBD1. The CDR3 sequence is 15 residues long. Germline assignment: CDR1 SGHTA and CDR2 FQGNSA. The trim removed 5 bases at V and 2 bases at J, leaving 9 bases unmatched. CDR3 nucleotides: TGTGCCAGCAGCGACACCGGGACAGATACCTACGAGCAGTACTTC. Its translation is CASSDTGTDTYEQYF.

This clone was seen a single time. V is TRBV7-8 and J is TRBJ2-7; 7 bases map to TRBD1. The CDR3 covers 13 residues. V lost 5 bases, J lost 5 bases, and 6 bases stayed unmatched. Germline V gives CDR1 SGHVS, CDR2 FQNEAQ. The CDR3 DNA sequence: TGTGCCAGCAGCCCGAGACAGGGCAACGAGCAGTACTTC. Residues: CASSPRQGNEQYF.

This clone has a single count. This chain uses TRBV19 with TRBJ1-2, with D perhaps matching TRBD1 (5 bases). This CDR3 is 15 amino acids long. Germline loops: CDR1 LNHDA, CDR2 SQIVND (reference sequence). V shed 5 bases and J shed 2 bases, with 15 bases lying between them. CDR3 protein: CASSAGGRDNYGYTF. DNA of the CDR3: TGTGCCAGTAGTGCCGGGGGTCGGGACAACTATGGCTACACCTTC. Using reference TRBV19 and TRBJ1-2 for the parts outside the CDR3, the full variable domain is DGGITQSPKYLFRKEGQNVTLSCEQNLNHDAMYWYRQDPGQGLRLIYYSQIVNDFQKGDIAEGYSVSREKKESFPLTVTSAQKNPTAFYLCASSAGGRDNYGYTFGSGTRLTVV.

The chain is built from TRBV28 and TRBJ1-2; no clear D. This CDR3 has 14 residues. V was shortened by 6 bases and J by 2 bases, with 13 bases between the two germline ends. CDR1 MDHEN and CDR2 SYDVKM come from the germline V gene. CDR3: CASRAHAGNYGYTF. The DNA of the CDR3 is TGTGCCAGCAGAGCCCATGCGGGAAACTATGGCTACACCTTC.

The chain joins TRBV2 to TRBJ2-7, with TRBD2 matching over 12 bases. This CDR3 spans 15 amino acids. Germline V lookup: CDR1 SNHLY, CDR2 FYNNEI. Trimming at V came to 6 bases and at J to 5 bases, leaving 8 bases not matched to a gene. CDR3 bases: TGTGCCAGCAGACCCCTAGCGGGAGGGGACCACGAGCAGTACTTC. This gives the protein CASRPLAGGDHEQYF.

This chain connects TRBV19 to TRBJ1-4; the match to TRBD1 covers 8 bases. The CDR3 contains 15 residues. Germline trimming cut 6 bases from V and 7 bases from J; bases unmatched to any gene: 10. The V gene's germline CDR1 is LNHDA and CDR2 SQIVND (reference sequence). DNA of the CDR3: TGTGCCAGTAGCGCATCAGGGGGCTGGGGTGAAAAACTGTTTTTT. Translating gives CASSASGGWGEKLFF.

The rearrangement joins TRBV11-2 to TRBJ2-7; D not certain. Germline V gives CDR1 SGHAT, CDR2 FQNNGV. The CDR3 sequence is 11 residues long. V was shortened by 5 bases and J by 3 bases, with 5 bases between the two germline ends. As DNA, the CDR3 is TGTGCCAGCAGCCTACGCTACGAGCAGTACTTC. It translates to CASSLRYEQYF.

J is TRBJ2-1 and V is TRBV5-1, with 7 bases aligning to TRBD1. The CDR3 is 14 amino acids. The germline V gene encodes CDR1 SGHRS and CDR2 YFSETQ. With V trimmed by 5 bases and J by 8 bases, 10 bases remained unmatched. CDR3 residues: CASRTGTVGYEQFF. DNA of the CDR3: TGCGCCAGCAGAACCGGGACAGTGGGGTATGAGCAGTTCTTC. Complete variable domain (other parts from reference TRBV5-1 and TRBJ2-1): KAGVTQTPRYLIKTRGQQVTLSCSPISGHRSVSWYQQTPGQGLQFLFEYFSETQRNKGNFPGRFSGRQFSNSRSEMNVSTLELGDSALYLCASRTGTVGYEQFFGPGTRLTVL.

The chain links TRBV7-9 to TRBJ2-5; D is perhaps TRBD2 (6 bases). The CDR3 is 15 residues long. V gave up 3 bases and J gave up 5 bases, with 16 bases separating them. Germline V gene lookup returns CDR1 SEHNR and CDR2 FQNEAQ (reference sequence). CDR3 loop: CASSLSGGLTETQYF. CDR3 in DNA: TGTGCCAGCAGCTTGTCCGGAGGGCTGACGGAGACCCAGTACTTC. Filled out from reference TRBV7-9 and TRBJ2-5, the complete variable domain reads DTGVSQNPRHKITKRGQNVTFRCDPISEHNRLYWYRQTLGQGPEFLTYFQNEAQLEKSRLLSDRFSAERPKGSFSTLEIQRTEQGDSAMYLCASSLSGGLTETQYFGPGTRLLVL.